This TCR beta chain was sequenced in a study of cytomegalovirus exposure and HLA in healthy donors. In germline, CDR1 is GTSNPN, CDR2 SVGIG (reference sequence). The junction had 11 bases not matched to a gene; V was cut back by 0 bases and J by 10 bases. CDR3 length: 15 residues. Vbeta (60) and Jbeta (13) primers were used in the PCR. Profiling relied on immunoSEQ multiplex PCR, and the TCRdb table lists in-frame clones only, not all of them. The repertoire has some 100,000 clones, about 88% of them found once; the top ten carry 2.1%. The chain combines TRBV30 with TRBJ2-1; 8 bases are a match to TRBD2. The sample taken for sequencing was PBMCs. This TCR came from a young man in good health and CMV-seronegative. CDR3 region: CAWSVLGTRASEQFF. In nucleotides, the CDR3 is TGTGCCTGGAGTGTCTTGGGGACTAGAGCTTCCGAGCAGTTCTTC.